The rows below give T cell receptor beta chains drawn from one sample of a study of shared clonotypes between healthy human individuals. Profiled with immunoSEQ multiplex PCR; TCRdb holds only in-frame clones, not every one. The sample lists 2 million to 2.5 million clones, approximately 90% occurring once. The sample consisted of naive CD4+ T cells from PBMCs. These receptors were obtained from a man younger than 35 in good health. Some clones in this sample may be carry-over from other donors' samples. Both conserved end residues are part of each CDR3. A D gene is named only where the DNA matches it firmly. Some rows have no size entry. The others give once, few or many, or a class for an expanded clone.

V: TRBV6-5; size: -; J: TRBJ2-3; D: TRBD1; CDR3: CASSSRQGKGPDTQYF; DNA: TGTGCCAGCAGTTCCCGACAGGGGAAGGGCCCAGATACGCAGTATTTT
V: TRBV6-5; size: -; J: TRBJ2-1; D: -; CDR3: CASSGSHNEQFF; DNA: TGTGCCAGCAGTGGCTCACACAATGAGCAGTTCTTC
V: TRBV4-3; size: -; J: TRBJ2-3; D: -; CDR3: CASSRALSLSDTQYF; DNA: TGCGCCAGCAGCCGCGCGTTATCTTTGTCAGATACGCAGTATTTT
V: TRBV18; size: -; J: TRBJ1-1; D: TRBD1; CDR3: CASSPGTERTEAFF; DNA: TGTGCCAGCTCACCTGGGACAGAGAGAACTGAAGCTTTCTTT
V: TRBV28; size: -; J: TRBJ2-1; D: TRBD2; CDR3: CASSSAGEGSNEQFF; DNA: TGTGCCAGCAGTTCAGCGGGAGAGGGCTCCAATGAGCAGTTCTTC
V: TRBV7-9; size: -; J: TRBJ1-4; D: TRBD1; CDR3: CASSSRGQGEGVNEKLFF; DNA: TGTGCCAGCAGCTCCAGAGGACAGGGGGAAGGGGTTAATGAAAAACTGTTTTTT
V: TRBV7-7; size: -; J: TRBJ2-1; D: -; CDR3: CASSLGPISYNEQFF; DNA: TGTGCCAGCAGCTTAGGTCCGATCTCCTACAATGAGCAGTTCTTC
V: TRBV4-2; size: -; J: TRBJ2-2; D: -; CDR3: CASSPRRLYNTGELFF; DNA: TGTGCCAGCAGCCCTAGGCGACTCTATAACACCGGGGAGCTGTTTTTT
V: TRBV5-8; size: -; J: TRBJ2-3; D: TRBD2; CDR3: CASSVGLAGGSTDTQYF; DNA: TGTGCCAGCAGCGTAGGACTAGCGGGAGGGAGCACAGATACGCAGTATTTT
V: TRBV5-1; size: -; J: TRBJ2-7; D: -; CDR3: CASSTGAGPGEEQYF; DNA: TGCGCCAGCAGCACCGGGGCGGGCCCGGGGGAGGAGCAGTACTTC
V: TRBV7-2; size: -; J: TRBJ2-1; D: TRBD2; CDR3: CASSLGLAAYNEQFF; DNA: TGTGCCAGCAGCTTAGGACTAGCGGCCTACAATGAGCAGTTCTTC
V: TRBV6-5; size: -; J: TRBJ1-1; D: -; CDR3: CASSYRRDTEAFF; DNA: TGTGCCAGCAGTTACAGGCGGGACACTGAAGCTTTCTTT
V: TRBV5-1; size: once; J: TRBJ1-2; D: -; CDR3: CASSLVAASNYGYTF; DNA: TGCGCCAGCAGCTTGGTTGCGGCGTCGAACTATGGCTACACCTTC
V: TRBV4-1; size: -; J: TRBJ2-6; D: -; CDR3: CASSQDGPSLLWANVLTF; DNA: TGCGCCAGCAGCCAAGATGGGCCGTCGCTACTATGGGCCAACGTCCTGACTTTC
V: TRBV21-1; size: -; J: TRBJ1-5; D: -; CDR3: CASSKGQGNQPQHF; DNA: TGTGCCAGCAGCAAAGGACAGGGCAATCAGCCCCAGCATTTT
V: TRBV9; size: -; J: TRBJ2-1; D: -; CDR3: CASSVAPDYNEQFF; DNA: TGTGCCAGCAGCGTAGCTCCGGATTACAATGAGCAGTTCTTC
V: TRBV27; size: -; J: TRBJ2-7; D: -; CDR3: CASYGTVPLGEQYF; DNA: TGTGCCAGTTACGGGACTGTCCCCCTGGGCGAGCAGTACTTC
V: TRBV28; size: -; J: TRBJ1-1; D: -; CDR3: CATGEVTGTEAFF; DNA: TGTGCCACCGGGGAGGTAACGGGCACTGAAGCTTTCTTT
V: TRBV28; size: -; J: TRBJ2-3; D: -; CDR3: CASSGLGGQSSPGTDTQYF; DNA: TGTGCCAGCAGTGGGCTGGGCGGGCAATCCTCACCCGGCACAGATACGCAGTATTTT
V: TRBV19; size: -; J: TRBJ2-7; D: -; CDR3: CASSIDRGYGEQYF; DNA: TGTGCCAGTAGTATAGACAGGGGCTACGGGGAGCAGTACTTC
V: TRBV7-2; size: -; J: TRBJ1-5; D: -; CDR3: CASSLAGGQPQHF; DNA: TGTGCCAGCAGCTTAGCGGGAGGGCAGCCCCAGCATTTT
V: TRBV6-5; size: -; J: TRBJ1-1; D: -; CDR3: CASSYSGTATEAFF; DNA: TGTGCCAGCAGTTACTCTGGAACAGCAACTGAAGCTTTCTTT
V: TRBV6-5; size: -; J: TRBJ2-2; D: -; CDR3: CASTRRPADTGELFF; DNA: TGTGCCAGCACCCGACGTCCGGCGGACACCGGGGAGCTGTTTTTT
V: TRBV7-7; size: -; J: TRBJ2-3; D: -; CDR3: CASSPRGLEADTQYF; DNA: TGTGCCAGCAGCCCCCGTGGGCTAGAGGCAGATACGCAGTATTTT
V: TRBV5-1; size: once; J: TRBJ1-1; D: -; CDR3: CASSSIGKTEAFF; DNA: TGCGCCAGCAGCTCAATAGGGAAAACTGAAGCTTTCTTT
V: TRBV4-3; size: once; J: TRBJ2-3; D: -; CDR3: CASSRAEGDPQYF; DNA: TGCGCCAGCAGCCGGGCAGAAGGGGATCCGCAGTATTTT
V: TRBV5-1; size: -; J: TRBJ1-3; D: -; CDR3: CASSLEGLSGNTIYF; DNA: TGCGCCAGCAGCTTGGAGGGTCTCTCTGGAAACACCATATATTTT
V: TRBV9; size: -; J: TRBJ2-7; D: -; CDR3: CASSPGLGPPHEQYF; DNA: TGTGCCAGCAGCCCCGGGTTAGGGCCGCCCCACGAGCAGTACTTC
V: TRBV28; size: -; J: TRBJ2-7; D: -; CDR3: CASSLRGGLSYEQYF; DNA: TGTGCCAGCAGTCTGAGGGGCGGCCTCTCCTACGAGCAGTACTTC
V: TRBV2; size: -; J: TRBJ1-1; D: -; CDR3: CASIERTVNTEAFF; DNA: TGTGCCAGCATAGAAAGGACAGTGAACACTGAAGCTTTCTTT
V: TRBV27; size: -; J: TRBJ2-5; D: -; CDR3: CASSSPGKGYQETQYF; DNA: TGTGCCAGCAGTTCTCCGGGGAAAGGGTACCAAGAGACCCAGTACTTC
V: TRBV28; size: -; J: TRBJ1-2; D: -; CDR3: CASRAMVYGYTF; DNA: TGTGCCAGCCGCGCAATGGTCTATGGCTACACCTTC
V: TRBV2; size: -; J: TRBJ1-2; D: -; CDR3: CASSLLAQVGTGYTF; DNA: TGTGCCAGCAGTTTACTGGCCCAAGTAGGGACCGGCTACACCTTC
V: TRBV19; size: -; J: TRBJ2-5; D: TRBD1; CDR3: CASSRSSGGDRKTQYF; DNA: TGTGCCAGTAGTAGGTCCTCAGGGGGCGATAGGAAGACCCAGTACTTC
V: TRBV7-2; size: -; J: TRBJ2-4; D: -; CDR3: CASSLGTGKNIQYF; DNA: TGTGCCAGCAGCTTAGGGACGGGCAAAAACATTCAGTACTTC
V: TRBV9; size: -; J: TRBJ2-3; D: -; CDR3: CASSVRPITDTQYF; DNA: TGTGCCAGCAGCGTAAGACCCATCACAGATACGCAGTATTTT
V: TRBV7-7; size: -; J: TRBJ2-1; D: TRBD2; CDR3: CASSLAEGRESEQFF; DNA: TGTGCCAGCAGCTTAGCGGAGGGGCGGGAGAGTGAGCAGTTCTTC
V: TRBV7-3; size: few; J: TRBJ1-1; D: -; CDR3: CASSLNSALNTEAFF; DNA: TGTGCCAGCAGCTTAAACTCAGCCCTAAACACTGAAGCTTTCTTT
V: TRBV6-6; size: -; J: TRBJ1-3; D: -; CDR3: CASSLANRLGNTIYF; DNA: TGTGCCAGCAGTTTGGCAAACAGGCTTGGAAACACCATATATTTT
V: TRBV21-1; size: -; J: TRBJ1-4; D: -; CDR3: CASSNLEWGRNEKLFF; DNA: TGTGCCAGCAGCAACCTGGAATGGGGCCGTAATGAAAAACTGTTTTTT
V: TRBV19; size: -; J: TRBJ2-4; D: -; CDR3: CASNFRGASIGNIQCF; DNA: TGTGCCAGTAACTTCAGGGGCGCATCGATAGGAAACATTCAGTGCTTC
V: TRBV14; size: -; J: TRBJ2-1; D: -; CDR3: CASSQVFLAESYNEQFF; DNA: TGTGCCAGCAGCCAAGTTTTTTTAGCGGAGTCCTACAATGAGCAGTTCTTC
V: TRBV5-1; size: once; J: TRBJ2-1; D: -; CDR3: CASSQPGSSYNEQFF; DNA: TGCGCCAGCAGCCAGCCCGGCAGCTCCTACAATGAGCAGTTCTTC
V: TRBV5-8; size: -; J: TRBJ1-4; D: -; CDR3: CASTRGDIISDLFF; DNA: TGTGCCAGCACCCGGGGGGACATAATTTCCGACCTGTTTTTT
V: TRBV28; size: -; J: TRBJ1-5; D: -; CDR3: CASSYRSVSNQPQHF; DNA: TGTGCCAGCAGTTATAGGTCAGTAAGCAATCAGCCCCAGCATTTT
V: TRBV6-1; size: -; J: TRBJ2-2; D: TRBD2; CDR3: CASSEVRLAGKPPVGGELFF; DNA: TGTGCCAGCAGTGAAGTCCGGCTAGCGGGAAAACCCCCTGTTGGCGGGGAGCTGTTTTTT
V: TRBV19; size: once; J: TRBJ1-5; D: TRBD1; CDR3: CASNGQGAPFAPQHF; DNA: TGTGCCAGTAATGGACAGGGGGCCCCATTTGCGCCCCAGCATTTT
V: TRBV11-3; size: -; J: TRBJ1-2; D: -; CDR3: CASSSDVGYGYTF; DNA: TGTGCCAGCAGCTCGGACGTGGGCTATGGCTACACCTTC
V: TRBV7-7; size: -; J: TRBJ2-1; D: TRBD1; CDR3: CAVSGGTGSYNEQFF; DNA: TGTGCCGTATCCGGCGGGACAGGGTCCTACAATGAGCAGTTCTTC
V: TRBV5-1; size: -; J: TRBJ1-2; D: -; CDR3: CASSSGTPGSGYTF; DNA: TGCGCCAGCAGCTCCGGGACCCCAGGCAGTGGCTACACCTTC
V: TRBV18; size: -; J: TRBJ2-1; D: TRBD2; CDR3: CASSPVAGSYNEQFF; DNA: TGTGCCAGCTCACCGGTAGCGGGATCCTACAATGAGCAGTTCTTC
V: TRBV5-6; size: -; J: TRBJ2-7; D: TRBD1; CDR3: CASSTARDRVYEQYF; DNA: TGTGCCAGCAGCACAGCAAGGGACAGGGTCTACGAGCAGTACTTC
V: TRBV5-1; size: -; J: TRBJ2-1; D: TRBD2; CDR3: CASSPRTSGSNEQFF; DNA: TGCGCCAGCAGCCCACGGACTAGCGGGAGCAATGAGCAGTTCTTC
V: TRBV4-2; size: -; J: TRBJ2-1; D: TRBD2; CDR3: CASSRGTSGSSSYNEQFF; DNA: TGTGCCAGCAGCCGAGGGACTAGCGGTTCGAGCTCCTACAATGAGCAGTTCTTC
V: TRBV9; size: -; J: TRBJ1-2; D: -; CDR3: CASSVQGPGGYTF; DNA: TGTGCCAGCAGCGTACAGGGGCCGGGCGGCTACACCTTC
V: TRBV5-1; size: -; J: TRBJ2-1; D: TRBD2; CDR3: CASSLGNLAGVGNEQFF; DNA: TGCGCCAGCAGCTTGGGGAATCTAGCGGGAGTGGGCAATGAGCAGTTCTTC
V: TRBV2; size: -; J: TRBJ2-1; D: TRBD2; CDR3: CASSPGGRTSYNEQFF; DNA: TGTGCCAGCAGCCCGGGGGGGAGGACCTCCTACAATGAGCAGTTCTTC
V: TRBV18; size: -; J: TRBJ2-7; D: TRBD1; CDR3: CASSPSLGQASEQYF; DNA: TGTGCCAGCTCACCAAGTTTGGGACAGGCCTCTGAGCAGTACTTC